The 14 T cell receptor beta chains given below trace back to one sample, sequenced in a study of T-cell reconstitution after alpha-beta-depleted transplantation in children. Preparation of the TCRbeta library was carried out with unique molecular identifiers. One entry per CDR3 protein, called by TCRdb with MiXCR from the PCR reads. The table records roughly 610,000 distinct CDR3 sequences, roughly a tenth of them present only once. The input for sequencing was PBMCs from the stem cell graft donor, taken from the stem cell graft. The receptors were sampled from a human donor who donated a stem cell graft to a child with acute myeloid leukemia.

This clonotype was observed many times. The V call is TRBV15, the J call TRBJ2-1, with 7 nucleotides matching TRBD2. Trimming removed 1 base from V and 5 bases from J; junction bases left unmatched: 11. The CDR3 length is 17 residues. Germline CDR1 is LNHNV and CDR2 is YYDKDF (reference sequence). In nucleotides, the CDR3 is TGTGCCACCAGCAGAGTCGCAAGGACTAGGGTAAACAATGAGCAGTTCTTC. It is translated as CATSRVARTRVNNEQFF.

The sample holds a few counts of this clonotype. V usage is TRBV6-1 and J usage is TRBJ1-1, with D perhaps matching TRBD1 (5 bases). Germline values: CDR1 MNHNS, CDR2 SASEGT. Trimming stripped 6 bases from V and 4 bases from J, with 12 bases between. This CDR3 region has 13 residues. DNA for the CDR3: TGTGCCAGCAGCCGTCAGGGCTTCACTGAAGCTTTCTTT. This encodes CASSRQGFTEAFF.

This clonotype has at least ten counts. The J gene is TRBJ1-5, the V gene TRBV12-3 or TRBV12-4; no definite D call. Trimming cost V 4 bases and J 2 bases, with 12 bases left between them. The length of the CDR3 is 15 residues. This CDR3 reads CASSYGEWGNQPQHF. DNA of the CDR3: TGTGCCAGCAGTTACGGGGAATGGGGCAATCAGCCCCAGCATTTT.

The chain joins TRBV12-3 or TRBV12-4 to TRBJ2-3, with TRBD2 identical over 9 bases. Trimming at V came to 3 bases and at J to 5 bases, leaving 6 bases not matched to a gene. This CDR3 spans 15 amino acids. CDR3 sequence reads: CASSLGSGGLDTQYF. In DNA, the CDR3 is TGTGCCAGCAGTTTGGGTAGCGGGGGCCTAGATACGCAGTATTTT.

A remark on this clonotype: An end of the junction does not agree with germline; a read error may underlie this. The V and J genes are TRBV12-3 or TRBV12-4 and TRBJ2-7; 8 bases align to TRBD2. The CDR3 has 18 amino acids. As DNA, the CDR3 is TGTGCCTGCAGTTTAGCGGGCGGAGGCGGGGGGCCTACCTACGAGCAGTACTTC. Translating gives CACSLAGGGGGPTYEQYF.

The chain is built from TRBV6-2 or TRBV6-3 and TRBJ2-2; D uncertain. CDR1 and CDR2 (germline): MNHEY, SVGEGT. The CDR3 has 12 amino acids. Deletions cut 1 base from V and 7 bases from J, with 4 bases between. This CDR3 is CASSYFGGELFF. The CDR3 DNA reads TGTGCCAGCAGTTACTTTGGCGGGGAGCTGTTTTTT.

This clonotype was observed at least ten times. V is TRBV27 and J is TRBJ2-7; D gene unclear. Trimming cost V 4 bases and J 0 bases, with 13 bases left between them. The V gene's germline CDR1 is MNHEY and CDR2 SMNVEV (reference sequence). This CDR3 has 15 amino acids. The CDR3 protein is CASSSLLVPSYEQYF. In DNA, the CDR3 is TGTGCCAGCAGTTCCCTTTTAGTCCCCTCCTACGAGCAGTACTTC.

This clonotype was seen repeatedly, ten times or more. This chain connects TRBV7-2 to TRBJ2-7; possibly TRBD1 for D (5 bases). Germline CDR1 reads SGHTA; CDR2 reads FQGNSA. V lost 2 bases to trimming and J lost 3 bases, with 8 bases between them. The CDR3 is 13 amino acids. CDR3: CASSLTGFYEQYF. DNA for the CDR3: TGTGCCAGCAGCTTAACAGGTTTCTACGAGCAGTACTTC.

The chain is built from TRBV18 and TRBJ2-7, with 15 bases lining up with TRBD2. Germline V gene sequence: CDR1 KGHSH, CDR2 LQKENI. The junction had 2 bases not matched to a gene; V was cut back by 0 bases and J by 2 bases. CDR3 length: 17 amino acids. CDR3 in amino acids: CASSPPGLAGGPYEQYF. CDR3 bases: TGTGCCAGCTCACCACCCGGACTAGCGGGAGGGCCCTACGAGCAGTACTTC.

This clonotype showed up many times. This chain's CDR3 is CASSPSSRGTDTQYF. CDR3 in DNA: TGTGCCAGCAGTCCCAGTTCGCGGGGCACAGATACGCAGTATTTT. The chain has TRBV27 and TRBJ2-3, with D possibly TRBD2 on 5 matching bases. CDR1 and CDR2 from the germline V gene are MNHEY and SMNVEV (reference sequence). The CDR3 is made up of 15 amino acids. V was clipped by 5 bases and J by 1 base, with 13 bases between them.

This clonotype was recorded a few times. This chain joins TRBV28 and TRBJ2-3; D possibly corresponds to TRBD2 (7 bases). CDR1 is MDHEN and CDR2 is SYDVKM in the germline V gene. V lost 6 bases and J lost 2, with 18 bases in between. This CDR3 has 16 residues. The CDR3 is CASSWGGGFSTDTQYF. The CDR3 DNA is TGTGCCAGCAGCTGGGGGGGCGGGTTTTCCACAGATACGCAGTATTTT.

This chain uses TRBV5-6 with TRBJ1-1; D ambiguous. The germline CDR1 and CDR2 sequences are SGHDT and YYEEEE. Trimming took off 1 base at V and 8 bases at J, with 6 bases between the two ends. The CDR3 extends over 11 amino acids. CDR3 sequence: CASSLTTEAFF. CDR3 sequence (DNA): TGTGCCAGCAGCTTGACTACGGAAGCTTTCTTT.

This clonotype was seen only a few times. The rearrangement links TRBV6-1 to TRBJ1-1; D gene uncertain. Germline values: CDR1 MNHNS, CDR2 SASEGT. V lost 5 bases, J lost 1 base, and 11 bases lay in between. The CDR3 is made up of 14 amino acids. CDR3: CASSTQPSNTEAFF. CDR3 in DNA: TGTGCCAGCAGTACACAGCCCTCGAACACTGAAGCTTTCTTT.

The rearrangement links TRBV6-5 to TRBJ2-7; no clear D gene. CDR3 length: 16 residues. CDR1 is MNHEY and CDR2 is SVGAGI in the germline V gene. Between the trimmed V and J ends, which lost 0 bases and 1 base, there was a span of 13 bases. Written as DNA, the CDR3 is TGTGCCAGCAGTTACTCGCCTGGGCCCGTTTCCTACGAGCAGTACTTC. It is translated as CASSYSPGPVSYEQYF.